This TCR beta chain was identified during a study of T cells expressing NK-cell markers. General observations from the study: The contribution of dominant NKG2C+ clonotypes to CD8+ T cells in about six donors was 1.0-7.0%.

Germline V gene lookup returns CDR1 MNHNS and CDR2 SASEGT. This CDR3 contains 15 residues. The cDNA for TCR beta came from 5'RACE template switching with UMIs. TCRdb re-called the 5' RACE reads and gives one entry per CDR3 protein, without DNA. Its table lists roughly 150,000 distinct CDR3 sequences. In the case of this clonotype: Its antigen remains unidentified.

The receptor was derived from a man aged 18 to 69 in good health. The sequencing sample was made of blood T cells: a sorted CD56 or NKG2C T cell subset, CD4+ or CD8+ T cells, or bulk PBMC T cells (not recorded which). This sequence joins TRBV6-1 and TRBJ2-7; there is no DNA to check the TCRdb D call of TRBD2. This CDR3 reads CASTTGGGAPYEQYF.